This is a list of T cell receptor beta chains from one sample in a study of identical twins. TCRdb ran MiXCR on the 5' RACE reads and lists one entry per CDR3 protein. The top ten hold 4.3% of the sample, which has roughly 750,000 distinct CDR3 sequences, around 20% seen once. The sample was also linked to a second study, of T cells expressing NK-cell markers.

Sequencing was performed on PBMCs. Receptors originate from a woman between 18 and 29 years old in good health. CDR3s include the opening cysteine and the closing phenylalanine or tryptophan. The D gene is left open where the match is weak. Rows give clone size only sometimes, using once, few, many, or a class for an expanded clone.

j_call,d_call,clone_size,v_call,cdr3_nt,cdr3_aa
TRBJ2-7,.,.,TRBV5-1,TGCGCCAGCAGCTTCGACCTTTTTTTCGAGCAGTACTTC,CASSFDLFFEQYF
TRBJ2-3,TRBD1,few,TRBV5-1,TGCGCCAGCAGCTTGGCCCCGGGACAGGGGGCGACAGATACGCAGTATTTT,CASSLAPGQGATDTQYF
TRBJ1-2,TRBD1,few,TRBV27,TGTGCCAGCGCGCGGGGACAGGGGGGCGGCTACACCTTC,CASARGQGGGYTF
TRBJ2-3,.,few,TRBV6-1,TGTGCCAGCAGTGCTGTCAGGGGCACAGATACGCAGTATTTT,CASSAVRGTDTQYF
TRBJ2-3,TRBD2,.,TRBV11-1,TGTGCCAGCAGCTTAGGAGGGGTAGCGGGAATGGGGTCAGATACGCAGTATTTT,CASSLGGVAGMGSDTQYF
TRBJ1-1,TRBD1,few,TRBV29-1,TGCAGCGTTGAAGAGGGGCAGGGGGCGCGTGCTTTCTTT,CSVEEGQGARAFF
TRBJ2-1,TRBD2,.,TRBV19,TGTAAGGGACTAGCGGGAGGTAGCTCCTACAATGAGCAGTTCTTC,CKGLAGGSSYNEQFF
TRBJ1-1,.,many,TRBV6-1,TGTGCCAGCAGTCCCGGGACTTTGAACACTGAAGCTTTCTTT,CASSPGTLNTEAFF
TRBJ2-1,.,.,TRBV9,TGTGCCAGCAGCCCCCTCGATCGGGTAAATGAGCAGTTCTTC,CASSPLDRVNEQFF
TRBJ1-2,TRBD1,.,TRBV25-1,TGTGCCAGCAGTGGCAGGGGGCCAGCCCTCAACTATGGCTACACCTTC,CASSGRGPALNYGYTF
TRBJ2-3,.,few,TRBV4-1,TGCGCCAGCAGCCGTCAGGAACAGGGTCCTAGCACAGATACGCAGTATTTT,CASSRQEQGPSTDTQYF
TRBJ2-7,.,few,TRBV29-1,TGCAGCGTCCGCCTATACCAGGAGCAGTACTTC,CSVRLYQEQYF
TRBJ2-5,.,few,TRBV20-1,TGCAGTGCTAGGTCCAGCTACGAGACCCAGTACTTC,CSARSSYETQYF
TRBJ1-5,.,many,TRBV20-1,TGCAGTGCTAGCGCACTACATCAGCCCCAGCATTTT,CSASALHQPQHF
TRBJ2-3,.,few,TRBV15,TGTGCCACCAGCAGAGTGAGCGGGTTGAGGTTCGCAGATACGCAGTATTTT,CATSRVSGLRFADTQYF
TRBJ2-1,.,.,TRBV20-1,TGCAGTGCTAGCGTGGCGGGAAGCTCCTACAATGAGCAGTTCTTC,CSASVAGSSYNEQFF
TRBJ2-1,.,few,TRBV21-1,TGTGCCAGCAGCAGTTCTAGCGGGAGTTACAATGAGCAGTTCTTC,CASSSSSGSYNEQFF